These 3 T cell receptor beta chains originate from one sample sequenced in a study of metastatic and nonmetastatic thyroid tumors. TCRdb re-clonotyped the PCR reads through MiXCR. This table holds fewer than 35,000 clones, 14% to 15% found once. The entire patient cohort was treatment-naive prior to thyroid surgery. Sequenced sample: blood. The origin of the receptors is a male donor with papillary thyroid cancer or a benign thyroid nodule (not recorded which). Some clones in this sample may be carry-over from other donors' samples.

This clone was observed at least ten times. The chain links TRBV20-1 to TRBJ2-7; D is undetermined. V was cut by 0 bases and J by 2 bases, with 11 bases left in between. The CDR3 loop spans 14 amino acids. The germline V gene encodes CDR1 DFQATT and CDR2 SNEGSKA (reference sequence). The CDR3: CSARDSLGTYEQYF. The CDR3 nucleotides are TGCAGTGCTAGAGATAGCCTCGGTACCTACGAGCAGTACTTC.

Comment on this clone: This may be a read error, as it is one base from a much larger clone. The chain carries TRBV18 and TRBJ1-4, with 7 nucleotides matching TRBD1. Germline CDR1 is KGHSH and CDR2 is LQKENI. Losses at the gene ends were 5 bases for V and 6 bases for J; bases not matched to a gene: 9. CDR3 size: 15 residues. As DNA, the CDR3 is TGTGCCAGCTCATCCTCGACAGGGAACCATGAAAAACTGTTTTTT. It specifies CASSSSTGNHEKLFF.

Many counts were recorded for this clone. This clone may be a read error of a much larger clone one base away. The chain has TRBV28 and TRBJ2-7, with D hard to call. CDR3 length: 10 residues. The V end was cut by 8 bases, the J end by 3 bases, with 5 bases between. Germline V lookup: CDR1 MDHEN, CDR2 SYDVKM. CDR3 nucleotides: TGTGCCAGCGGGGACTACGAGCAGTACTTC. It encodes CASGDYEQYF.